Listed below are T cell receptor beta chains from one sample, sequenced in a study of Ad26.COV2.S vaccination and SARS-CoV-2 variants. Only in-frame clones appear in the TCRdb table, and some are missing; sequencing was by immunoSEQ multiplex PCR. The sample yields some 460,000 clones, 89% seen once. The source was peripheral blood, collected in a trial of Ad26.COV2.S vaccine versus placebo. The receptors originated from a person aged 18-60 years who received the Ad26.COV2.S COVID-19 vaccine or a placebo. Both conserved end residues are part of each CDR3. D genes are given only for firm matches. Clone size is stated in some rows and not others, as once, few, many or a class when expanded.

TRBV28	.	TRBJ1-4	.	TGTGCCAGCAGTTTTGTCTCTCGACTGTTTTTT	CASSFVSRLFF
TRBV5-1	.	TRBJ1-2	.	TGCGCCAGCAGCTTCCTCCCCAGGCCTAACTATGGCTACACCTTC	CASSFLPRPNYGYTF
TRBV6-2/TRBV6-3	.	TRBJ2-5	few	TGTGCCAGCAGTTACGTAGACCCGCCGACCCAGTACTTC	CASSYVDPPTQYF
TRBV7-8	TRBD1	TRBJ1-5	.	TGTGCCAGCAGCGCCCAGTCGGGACAGCTCAATCAGCCCCAGCATTTT	CASSAQSGQLNQPQHF
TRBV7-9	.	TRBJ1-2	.	TGTGCCAGCAGCTATATAGGGACGGATGGCTACACCTTC	CASSYIGTDGYTF
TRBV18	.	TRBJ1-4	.	TGTGCCAGCCAAGCGGGGAATAATGAAAAACTGTTTTTT	CASQAGNNEKLFF
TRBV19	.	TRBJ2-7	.	TGTGCCAGTAGTATTGGGGGAAACGAGCAGTACTTC	CASSIGGNEQYF
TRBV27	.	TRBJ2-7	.	TGTGCCAGCAGGATAAGGACCGGAGCCTACGAGCAGTACTTC	CASRIRTGAYEQYF
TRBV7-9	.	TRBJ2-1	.	TGTGCCAGCAGCCAGATAGTGGGGACCCCCAATGAGCAGTTCTTC	CASSQIVGTPNEQFF
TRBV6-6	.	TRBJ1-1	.	TGTGCCAGCGAGGACAGTTCGAGGGGGGGATACACTGAAGCTTTCTTT	CASEDSSRGGYTEAFF
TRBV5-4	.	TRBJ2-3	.	TGTGCCAGCAGCTTGGCTGGACTCCTCAAAGATACGCAGTATTTT	CASSLAGLLKDTQYF
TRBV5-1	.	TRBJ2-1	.	TGCGCCAGCAGCTTAGAGGGTGAGCAGTTCTTC	CASSLEGEQFF
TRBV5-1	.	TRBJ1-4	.	TGCGCCAGCAGCTTGGACTCTAAAAAACTGTTTTTT	CASSLDSKKLFF
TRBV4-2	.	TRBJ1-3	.	TGTGCCAGCAGCCAAGACCCCCTCGGGAGGGGAAACACCATATATTTT	CASSQDPLGRGNTIYF
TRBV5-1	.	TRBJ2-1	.	TGCGCCAGCAGCGGTGGACTAAACTACAATGAGCAGTTCTTC	CASSGGLNYNEQFF
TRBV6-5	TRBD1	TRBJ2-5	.	TGTGCCAGCAGTTATCGCCCCGGACAGGTCCAAGAGACCCAGTACTTC	CASSYRPGQVQETQYF
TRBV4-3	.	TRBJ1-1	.	TGCGCCAGCAGCGGGAGTACGAACACTGAAGCTTTCTTT	CASSGSTNTEAFF
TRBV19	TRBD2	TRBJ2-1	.	TGTGCCAGTAGTATTAGCGGGGGAACGTCCAATGAGCAGTTCTTC	CASSISGGTSNEQFF
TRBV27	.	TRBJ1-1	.	TGTGCCAGCAGTTCGTTGGTGGGAATGAACACTGAAGCTTTCTTT	CASSSLVGMNTEAFF
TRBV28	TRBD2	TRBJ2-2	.	TGTGCCAGCAGTTTATGGGGACTAGCGGGAGGACCCGGGGAGCTGTTTTTT	CASSLWGLAGGPGELFF
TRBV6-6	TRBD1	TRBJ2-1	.	TGTGCCAGCAGTTACTCGTTTGACAGGGATCCCAATGAGCAGTTCTTC	CASSYSFDRDPNEQFF
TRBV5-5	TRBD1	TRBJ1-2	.	TGTGCCAGCAGCTTAAAACGACAGGGAACCGGCTACACCTTC	CASSLKRQGTGYTF
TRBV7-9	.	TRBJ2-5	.	TGTGCCAGCAGCTTAGAAGCTATGTACCAAGAGACCCAGTACTTC	CASSLEAMYQETQYF
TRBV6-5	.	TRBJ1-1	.	TGTGCCAGCAGTTACGGCCGAAAAGCTTTCTTT	CASSYGRKAFF
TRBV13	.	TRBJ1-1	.	TGTGCCAGCAGTCAGAAAACCAGGCGGGGGACCAACACTGAAGCTTTCTTT	CASSQKTRRGTNTEAFF